A single sample gave rise to the 15 T cell receptor beta chains below, sequenced in a study of CD8+ T cells in alopecia areata. RNA was extracted and reverse transcribed into cDNA as the sequencing template. Produced via immunoSEQ multiplex PCR; TCRdb's table is partial and in-frame only. The sample has about 250,000 clones, 60% seen once; the top ten hold roughly 0.93%. Treatment meaning: oral pan-JAK inhibitor, 5-10 mg twice daily. The material sequenced was CD4+ T cells sorted from blood, taken around week 54, from a patient treated with tofacitinib. The receptors stem from a human donor with alopecia areata.

V gene TRBV30 combines with J gene TRBJ1-6; D is possibly TRBD1 (6 bases). Germline loops: CDR1 GTSNPN, CDR2 SVGIG (reference sequence). V dropped 4 bases and J dropped 7 bases, with 11 bases sitting between them. This CDR3 spans 13 amino acids. The CDR3 DNA is TGTGCCTGGATGACAGGTTTCAATTCACCCCTCCACTTT. Translating gives CAWMTGFNSPLHF.

J is TRBJ2-2 and V is TRBV10-3; D gene ambiguous. The CDR3 spans 12 residues. V shed 6 bases and J shed 1 base, with 3 bases lying between them. Per germline, CDR1 ENHRY and CDR2 SYGVKD. DNA of the CDR3: TGTGCCATCAGGCAGAACACCGGGGAGCTGTTTTTT. It encodes CAIRQNTGELFF.

This sequence joins TRBV30 and TRBJ1-1; D gene ambiguous. V was cut by 2 bases and J by 1 base, with 5 bases left in between. The V gene's germline CDR1 is GTSNPN and CDR2 SVGIG (reference sequence). The CDR3 consists of 12 residues. Here the CDR3 DNA reads TGTGCCTGGAGTATAGCGAACACTGAAGCTTTCTTT. It codes for CAWSIANTEAFF. The full variable domain, rest sourced from reference TRBV30 and TRBJ1-1, is SQTIHQWPATLVQPVGSPLSLECTVEGTSNPNLYWYRQAAGRGLQLLFYSVGIGQISSEVPQNLSASRPQDRQFILSSKKLLLSDSGFYLCAWSIANTEAFFGQGTRLTVV.

This chain joins TRBV5-6 and TRBJ1-6, with D possibly matching TRBD1 (5 bases). Germline loops: CDR1 SGHDT, CDR2 YYEEEE. V dropped 4 bases and J dropped 9 bases, with 11 bases sitting between them. This CDR3 contains 13 residues. CDR3 loop: CASSIGQGSPLHF. CDR3 in DNA: TGTGCCAGCAGCATCGGGCAGGGTTCACCCCTCCACTTT. Full variable domain (outside the CDR3, taken from reference TRBV5-6 and TRBJ1-6): DAGVTQSPTHLIKTRGQQVTLRCSPKSGHDTVSWYQQALGQGPQFIFQYYEEEERQRGNFPDRFSGHQFPNYSSELNVNALLLGDSALYLCASSIGQGSPLHFGNGTRLTVT.

This chain uses TRBV30 with TRBJ2-6; 9 bases align to TRBD1. Germline V gene sequence: CDR1 GTSNPN, CDR2 SVGIG (reference sequence). J gave up 0 bases and V 3 bases, and 3 bases lay outside the gene matches. CDR3 length: 16 amino acids. CDR3 loop: CAWSGTGNSGANVLTF. CDR3 nucleotide sequence: TGTGCCTGGAGCGGGACAGGGAACTCTGGGGCCAACGTCCTGACTTTC.

J is TRBJ2-7 and V is TRBV4-2; tentatively, D is TRBD1 (6 bases). The germline CDR1 and CDR2 sequences are LGHNA and YNFKEQ. Trimming took off 4 bases at V and 2 bases at J, with 15 bases between the two ends. The CDR3 has 15 amino acids. The CDR3 spells CASSPGRTATYEQYF. The CDR3 DNA sequence: TGTGCCAGCAGCCCCGGAAGGACAGCGACCTACGAGCAGTACTTC.

This rearrangement joins TRBV5-1 to TRBJ2-5, with 7 positions matching TRBD1. Germline V CDR1 and CDR2: SGHRS, YFSETQ. V lost 4 bases to trimming and J lost 2 bases; unmatched junction nucleotides: 11. The CDR3 is 16 residues long. In DNA form, the CDR3 reads TGCGCCAGCAGCGGATGGGACAGTACTACTCAAGAGACCCAGTACTTC. Translation: CASSGWDSTTQETQYF. The full variable domain, rest sourced from reference TRBV5-1 and TRBJ2-5, is KAGVTQTPRYLIKTRGQQVTLSCSPISGHRSVSWYQQTPGQGLQFLFEYFSETQRNKGNFPGRFSGRQFSNSRSEMNVSTLELGDSALYLCASSGWDSTTQETQYFGPGTRLLVL.

The V call is TRBV20-1, the J call TRBJ2-7; D uncertain. V lost 0 bases and J 6 bases, leaving 6 bases between the germline ends. This CDR3 comprises 11 residues. Germline-derived CDR1 and CDR2 are DFQATT and SNEGSKA (reference sequence). This CDR3 is CSARDFGEQYF. CDR3 DNA: TGCAGTGCTAGAGATTTCGGCGAGCAGTACTTC.

CDR3 sequence: CAGRGGPTDTQYF. In DNA form, the CDR3 reads TGTGCCGGCCGGGGGGGCCCGACAGATACGCAGTATTTT. The chain has TRBV30 and TRBJ2-3, with 8 bases lining up with TRBD2. The trim removed 8 bases at V and 3 bases at J, leaving 7 bases unmatched. This CDR3 has 13 residues. In germline, CDR1 is GTSNPN, CDR2 SVGIG (reference sequence).

This clone was observed a single time. This chain connects TRBV2 to TRBJ1-2, with 10 positions matching TRBD1. This CDR3 is built from 15 residues. Germline-derived CDR1 and CDR2 are SNHLY and FYNNEI. The CDR3 DNA follows: TGTGCTTCAGCAGAGGCGGGACAGGGGTTCTATGGCTACACCTTC. Translated: CASAEAGQGFYGYTF.

This clone has just one count. The chain joins TRBV5-1 to TRBJ2-3; TRBD1 is a possible D gene (6 bases). The V gene's germline CDR1 is SGHRS and CDR2 YFSETQ. The CDR3 consists of 12 residues. Trimming removed 4 bases from V and 7 bases from J, with 10 bases in between. The CDR3 is CASSPTGNTQYF. The CDR3 DNA is TGCGCCAGCAGCCCAACAGGGAATACGCAGTATTTT.

This chain connects TRBV30 to TRBJ2-3, with a weak D call TRBD1 (6 bases). The CDR3 length is 13 residues. The germline CDR1 and CDR2 sequences are GTSNPN and SVGIG (reference sequence). The V end lost 7 bases, the J end lost 6 bases, and 17 bases lay between the germline ends. The CDR3 region has the DNA TGTGCCTCCAGTCGCTTGGGGGCTGATACGCAGTATTTT. As protein: CASSRLGADTQYF.

V and J are TRBV4-2 and TRBJ1-2, with 8 bases matching TRBD1. This CDR3 comprises 14 residues. CDR1 and CDR2 (germline): LGHNA, YNFKEQ. With V trimmed by 4 bases and J by 4 bases, 5 bases remained unmatched. CDR3 nucleotide sequence: TGTGCCAGCAGCCGGGATACAGGGGGCTATGGCTACACCTTC. Its translation: CASSRDTGGYGYTF.

This chain uses TRBV6-6 with TRBJ1-5; D might be TRBD1 (5 bases). The CDR3 loop spans 13 amino acids. Germline loops: CDR1 MNHNY, CDR2 SVGAGI (reference sequence). Trimming stripped 4 bases from V and 7 bases from J, with 11 bases between. This CDR3 reads CASSSGGGQPQHF. CDR3 coding DNA: TGTGCCAGCAGTTCCGGCGGGGGGCAGCCCCAGCATTTT.

The V and J genes are TRBV30 and TRBJ2-1; D call uncertain. Germline V gives CDR1 GTSNPN, CDR2 SVGIG (reference sequence). There are 13 residues in the CDR3. The germline V and J ends were trimmed by 4 bases and 3 bases, with 10 bases remaining between them. CDR3 region: CAWMSGFYNEQFF. In DNA, the CDR3 is TGTGCCTGGATGTCAGGATTCTACAATGAGCAGTTCTTC.